Included here is one TCR beta chain sequence, with context. The data belong to a study of blood T cell repertoires in COVID-19. Study background: Specimens from acute and convalescent COVID-19 originated in the United States, Italy and Spain. Sources were T cells, B-cell-depleted T cells, or PBMCs; the material itself was cDNA or gDNA.

CDR1 and CDR2 (germline): SGHRS, YFSETQ. The CDR3 runs 15 residues. V dropped 1 base and J dropped 10; count of bases not matched to a gene: 8. Original processing methods: Estimation of nucleated cell counts was performed using reference gene primer amplification. Using immunoSEQ multiplex PCR, the repertoire was profiled, and TCRdb retains in-frame clones only, with some absent. The V and J calls and clone size come from that table; D and trimming were worked out from the DNA. The table lists roughly 150,000 clones, roughly four fifths of them singletons. The sample taken for sequencing was peripheral blood. The J gene is TRBJ2-1, the V gene TRBV5-1; 10 bases agree with TRBD2. The clonotype was recovered from a woman of 80 years or more with acute or convalescent COVID-19. Written as DNA, the CDR3 is TGCGCCAGCAGCTTGTCAAGCGGGGGGGCACGAGAGCAGTTCTTC. Translating gives CASSLSSGGAREQFF.